This T cell receptor (beta chain) was sequenced during a study of CD8 T cells in ankylosing spondylitis. Of note for this clonotype: Antigen unknown.

Points from the study as a whole: The disease-linked clones had a CD8+ phenotype and low blood frequencies.

V shed 5 bases and J 4 bases; nucleotides not matched to a gene: 10. CDR1 is SGHTA, CDR2 FQGNSA, per germline. CDR3 length: 16 residues. TCRdb redid the calling of the 5' RACE reads with MiXCR, one entry per CDR3 protein. The sample has 250,000 to 300,000 distinct CDR3 sequences; around 20% are singletons. Sequenced: blood, either unsorted or a sorted T cell fraction (not recorded which). V is TRBV7-2 and J is TRBJ2-3; 9 bases are shared with TRBD2. The TCR originated in a male donor with ankylosing spondylitis or in good health (not recorded which). CDR3 sequence: CASSAISGRGSDTQYF. CDR3 sequence (DNA): TGTGCCAGCAGCGCCATTAGCGGGAGAGGTTCAGATACGCAGTATTTT.